This T cell receptor (beta chain) was profiled in a study of T-cell memory formation after mild COVID-19 (TCRdb year 2021). For the wider study: TCR sequence clusters from the two donors were largely donor specific. T-cell clones expanding and contracting after mild COVID-19 in two donors were tracked by longitudinal TCRalpha and TCRbeta repertoire sequencing. Two young, previously healthy adult volunteers made up the cohort, one male and one female.

Ficoll-Paque density gradient centrifugation was the method used to isolate PBMCs. The junction carries 15 bases between V and J, which are trimmed by 0 bases and 0 bases respectively. The germline V gene yields LGHNA for CDR1 and YSLEER for CDR2. Reading from cysteine to phenylalanine, the CDR3 counts 17 amino acids. This entry keeps only the CDR3 DNA: 51 bases, framed from base 1. Sequencing was performed on an Illumina NovaSeq 6000. TCRalpha and TCRbeta cDNA libraries were constructed by 5'RACE with constant-segment primers, with sample barcodes and unique molecular identifiers being introduced. RNA was extracted from every sample with Trizol reagent. Library amplification was performed in two PCR steps, and a second sample barcode and Illumina TruSeq adapters were introduced in the second step. Sequencing of the libraries was done on an Illumina NovaSeq, producing 2 x 150 bp paired-end reads. As for the authors' bioinformatics: The reads were demultiplexed and collapsed into UMI-guided consensus sequences using migec v1.2.7. Using mixcr v2.1.11, UMI consensuses were aligned to TRA and TRB V and J templates and then assembled into clonotypes. Clonotypes were classified as expanded or contracted when called significant by both edgeR and NoisET, with noise models trained on biological replicates. edgeR calls used a false discovery rate-adjusted p below 0.01 and a log2 fold-change threshold of 1. As an exploratory analysis of dynamics, max-normalized trajectories of the 1000 most abundant clonotypes were examined by PCA with hierarchical clustering. Separately sequenced CD4+ and CD8+ repertoires were used to assign a CD4 or CD8 phenotype to each responding clone. TCRdb trimmed public reads at Q25 via fastp, called clones via MiXCR and kept in-frame beta chains. Each entry is one CDR3 protein sequence, shown with its most common DNA and genes. These V and J calls are TCRdb output, not the study's own analysis. The sample profile shows around 440,000 distinct CDR3 sequences; 15% to 20% of them were found once. The ten largest clones add up to 10% to 15% of the sample.

Comment on this clonotype: Its antigen has not been determined. It has no much larger one-base neighbor in the sample; base qualities were not kept.

Broad study findings and their caveats: Some responding clones were detected in pre-infection memory, suggesting pre-existing cross-reactive memory T cells joined the SARS-CoV-2 response. Clones that contracted from day 15 to 85 showed balanced CD4/CD8 phenotypes, whereas a second wave of clones that expanded from day 15 to 37 leaned towards CD4+. The study included only a couple of mild cases, and larger cohorts that include severe cases with pre-infection samples were judged to be necessary. SARS-CoV-2 specificity was not confirmed for the second-wave clones peaking on day 37. Contracting CD4+ clones were located mainly in the CM and EM memory subsets, whereas CD8+ clones were found to be enriched in EMRA.

The receptor comes from an adult woman who had mild COVID-19 (a few samples of this study predate the infection). The sample titles of this study are shuffled in the database, so cell type and time point are left out; the donor was told from shared clones. The chain links TRBV4-3 with TRBJ2-7; the D gene may be TRBD1 or TRBD2, since each aligns over 5 bases. Sequencing input: PBMCs or a T cell subset sorted from them (not recorded which). The CDR3 region has the sequence CASSQDLTPGSSYEQYF. The nucleotides read TGCGCCAGCAGCCAAGATCTAACGCCAGGGAGCTCCTACGAGCAGTACTTC.